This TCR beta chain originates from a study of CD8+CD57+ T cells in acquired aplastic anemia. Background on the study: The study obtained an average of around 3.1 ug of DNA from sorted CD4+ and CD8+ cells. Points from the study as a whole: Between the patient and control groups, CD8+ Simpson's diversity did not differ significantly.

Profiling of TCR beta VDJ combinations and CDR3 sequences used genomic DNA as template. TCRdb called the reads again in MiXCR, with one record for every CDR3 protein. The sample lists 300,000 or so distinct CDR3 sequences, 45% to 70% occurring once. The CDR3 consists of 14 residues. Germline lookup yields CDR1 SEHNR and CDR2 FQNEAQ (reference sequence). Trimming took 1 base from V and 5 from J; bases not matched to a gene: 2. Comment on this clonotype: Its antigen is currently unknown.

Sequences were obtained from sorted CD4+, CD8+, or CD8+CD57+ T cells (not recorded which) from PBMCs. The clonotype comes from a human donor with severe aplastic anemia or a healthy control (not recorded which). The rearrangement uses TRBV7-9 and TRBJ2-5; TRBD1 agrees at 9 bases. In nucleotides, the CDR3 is TGTGCCAGCAGCTTAGGCGGGACAGGGGAGACCCAGTACTTC. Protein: CASSLGGTGETQYF.